The rows below give T cell receptor beta chains drawn from one sample of a study of regulatory T cells in long-lasting Graves disease. MiXCR, applied by TCRdb to the multiplex PCR reads, yields one record per CDR3 protein. The sample lists roughly 400,000 distinct CDR3 sequences; 15% to 20% were seen once. The same sample was also studied in work on T cells in Graves' hyperthyroidism and ophthalmopathy.

Sequences were derived from peripheral blood mononuclear cells (PBMCs), sampled at new diagnosis, from a patient treated with antithyroid drugs. The origin of the receptors is a woman aged 18 to 35 with Graves disease. The CDR3 runs from the conserved cysteine through the conserved F or W.

V gene	J gene	CDR3 protein
TRBV12-3/TRBV12-4	TRBJ2-2	CASSLAGQSTGELFF
TRBV20-1	TRBJ2-1	CSPGGGLAGYNEQFF
TRBV28	TRBJ2-7	CASTQGNPGEQYF
TRBV6-1	TRBJ1-1	CASSLPGTGVEAFF
TRBV19	TRBJ1-5	CASETGGDNQPQHF
TRBV9	TRBJ1-6	CASSVTGTDNSPLHF
TRBV12-3/TRBV12-4	TRBJ2-2	CASSQTTGGTGELFF
TRBV25-1	TRBJ1-1	CASSDQTGPMNTEAFF
TRBV11-2	TRBJ2-7	CASSLFPHQRGSSYEQYF
TRBV7-9	TRBJ2-7	CASSPQIGTYEQYF
TRBV29-1	TRBJ2-7	CSVLTVFGYEQYF
TRBV19	TRBJ1-1	CASSIASGTVEAFF
TRBV7-9	TRBJ1-2	CASSFLGHGYTF
TRBV2	TRBJ2-5	CASRGTGAEETQYF
TRBV19	TRBJ2-3	CASTLLGSSTDTQYF
TRBV10-3	NA	CAISGDISSSYEQFF
TRBV6-2/TRBV6-3	TRBJ1-2	CASSKLQGGDSYTF
TRBV19	TRBJ1-1	CATERKRNTEAFF
TRBV20-1	TRBJ2-3	CSARVGGFTDTQYF
TRBV20-1	TRBJ2-7	CSAPKILGLAGGHEQYF
TRBV11-3	TRBJ2-1	CASSLVYPNNEQFF
TRBV2	TRBJ2-1	CASDLLDNEQFF
TRBV2	TRBJ1-2	CASSGQGRVGGYTF
TRBV7-3	TRBJ2-7	CASSMDRGNEQYF
TRBV28	TRBJ2-2	CASSWGGSPRTGELFF
TRBV18	TRBJ2-7	CASSPTGTGSRGLSYEQYF
TRBV20-1	TRBJ2-3	CSARDAASGTLTDTQYF
TRBV4-1	TRBJ1-1	CASSPDRVDTEAFF
TRBV11-2	TRBJ1-4	CASSLDQGTGLFF
TRBV18	TRBJ1-5	CASSPAGWNQPQHF
TRBV5-1	TRBJ2-6	CASSSGGTGGANVLTF
TRBV3-1	TRBJ1-3	CASSRQMSSGNTIYF
TRBV28	TRBJ2-7	CATLRGEQYF
TRBV18	TRBJ2-1	CASSPGGGSSYNEQFF
TRBV20-1	TRBJ2-5	CSARDHTWLARETQYF
TRBV29-1	TRBJ2-7	CSVLATNYEQYF
TRBV12-3/TRBV12-4	TRBJ2-4	CASSLGLAMGPKNIQYF
TRBV7-3	TRBJ2-7	CASSSGGRAAEQYF
TRBV28	TRBJ2-1	CASSLLGRVHEQFF